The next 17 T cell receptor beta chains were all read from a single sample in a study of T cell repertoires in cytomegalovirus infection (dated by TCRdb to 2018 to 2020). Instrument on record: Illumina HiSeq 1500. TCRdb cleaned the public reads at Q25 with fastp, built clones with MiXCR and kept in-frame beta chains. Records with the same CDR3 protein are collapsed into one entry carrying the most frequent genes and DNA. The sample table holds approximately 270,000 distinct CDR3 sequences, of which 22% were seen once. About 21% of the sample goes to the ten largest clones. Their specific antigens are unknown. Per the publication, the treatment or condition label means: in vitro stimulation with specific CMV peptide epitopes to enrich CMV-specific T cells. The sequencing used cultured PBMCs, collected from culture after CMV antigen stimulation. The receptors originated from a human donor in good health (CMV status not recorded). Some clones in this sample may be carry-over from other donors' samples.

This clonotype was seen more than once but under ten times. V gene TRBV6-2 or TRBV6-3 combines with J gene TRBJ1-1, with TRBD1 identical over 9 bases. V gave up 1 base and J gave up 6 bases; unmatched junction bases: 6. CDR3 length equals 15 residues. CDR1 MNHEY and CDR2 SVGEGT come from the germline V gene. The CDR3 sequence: CASSYLGQGVSEAFF. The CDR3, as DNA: TGTGCCAGCAGTTACTTGGGACAGGGTGTTTCTGAAGCTTTCTTT.

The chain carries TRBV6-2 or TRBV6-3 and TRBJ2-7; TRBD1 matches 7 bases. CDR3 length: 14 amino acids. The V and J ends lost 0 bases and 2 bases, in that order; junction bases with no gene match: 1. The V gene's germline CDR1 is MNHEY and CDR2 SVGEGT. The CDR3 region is CASSYSGTAYEQYV. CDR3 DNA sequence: TGTGCCAGCAGTTACTCCGGGACAGCCTACGAGCAGTACGTC.

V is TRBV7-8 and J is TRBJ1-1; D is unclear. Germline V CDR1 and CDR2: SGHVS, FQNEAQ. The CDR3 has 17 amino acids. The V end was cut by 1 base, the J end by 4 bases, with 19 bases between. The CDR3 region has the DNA TGTGCCAGCAGCTTAGGGCTGAGGCGTGCGGTTGGCACTGAAGCTTTCTTT. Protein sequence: CASSLGLRRAVGTEAFF.

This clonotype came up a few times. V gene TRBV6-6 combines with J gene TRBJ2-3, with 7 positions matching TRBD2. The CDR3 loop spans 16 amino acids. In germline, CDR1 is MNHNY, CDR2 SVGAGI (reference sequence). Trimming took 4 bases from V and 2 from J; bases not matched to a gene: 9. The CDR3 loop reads CASSSRSSGLTDTQYF. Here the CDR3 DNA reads TGTGCCAGCAGTTCGAGATCTAGCGGTCTCACAGATACGCAGTATTTT.

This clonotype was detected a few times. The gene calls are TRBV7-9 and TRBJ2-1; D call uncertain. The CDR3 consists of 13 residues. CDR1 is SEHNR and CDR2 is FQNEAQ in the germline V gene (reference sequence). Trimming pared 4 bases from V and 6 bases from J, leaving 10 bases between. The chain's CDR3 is CASSSPLGNEQFF. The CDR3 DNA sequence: TGTGCCAGCAGCTCGCCCCTTGGCAATGAGCAGTTCTTC.

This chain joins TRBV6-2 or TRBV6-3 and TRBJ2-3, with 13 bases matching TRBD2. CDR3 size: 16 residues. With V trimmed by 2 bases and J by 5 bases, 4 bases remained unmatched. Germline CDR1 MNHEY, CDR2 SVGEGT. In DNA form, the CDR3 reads TGTGCCAGCAGTTACCGACTAGCGGGAGGCCGAGATACGCAGTATTTT. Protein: CASSYRLAGGRDTQYF.

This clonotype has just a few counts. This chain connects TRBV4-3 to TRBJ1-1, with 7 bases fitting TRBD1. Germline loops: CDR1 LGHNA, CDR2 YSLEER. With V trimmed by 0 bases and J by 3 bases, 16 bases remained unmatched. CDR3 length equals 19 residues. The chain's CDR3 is CASSQDDNRGLRLDTEAFF. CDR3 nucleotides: TGCGCCAGCAGCCAAGATGATAACAGGGGCCTAAGGTTGGACACTGAAGCTTTCTTT.

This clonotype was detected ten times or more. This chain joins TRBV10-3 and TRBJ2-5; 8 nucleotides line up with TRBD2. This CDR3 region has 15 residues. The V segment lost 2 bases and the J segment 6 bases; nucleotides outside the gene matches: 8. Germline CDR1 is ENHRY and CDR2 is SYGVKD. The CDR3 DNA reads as TGTGCCATCAGTGAGGGATCGGGAGGGCGAAAGACCCAGTACTTC. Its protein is CAISEGSGGRKTQYF.

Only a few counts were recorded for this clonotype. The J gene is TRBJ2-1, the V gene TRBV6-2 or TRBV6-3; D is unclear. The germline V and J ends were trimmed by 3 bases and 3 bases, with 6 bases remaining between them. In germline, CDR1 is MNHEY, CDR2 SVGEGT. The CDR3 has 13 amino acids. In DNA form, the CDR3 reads TGTGCCAGCAGTTATTATCTCTACAATGAGCAGTTCTTC. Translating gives CASSYYLYNEQFF.

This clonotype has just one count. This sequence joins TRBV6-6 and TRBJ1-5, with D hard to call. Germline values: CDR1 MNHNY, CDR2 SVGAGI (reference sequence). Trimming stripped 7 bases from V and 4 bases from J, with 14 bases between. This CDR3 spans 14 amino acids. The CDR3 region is CASTYEGGNQPQHF. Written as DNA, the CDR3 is TGTGCCAGCACCTACGAGGGAGGGAATCAGCCCCAGCATTTT.

The CDR3 nucleotides read TGTGCCAGCAGTTACGAGGCTTTGAATGAGCAGTTCTTC. Translation gives CASSYEALNEQFF. V and J are TRBV6-1 and TRBJ2-1; D unclear. The CDR3 covers 13 residues. V lost 5 bases and J lost 7, with 12 bases in between. The germline gives CDR1 MNHNS, CDR2 SASEGT.

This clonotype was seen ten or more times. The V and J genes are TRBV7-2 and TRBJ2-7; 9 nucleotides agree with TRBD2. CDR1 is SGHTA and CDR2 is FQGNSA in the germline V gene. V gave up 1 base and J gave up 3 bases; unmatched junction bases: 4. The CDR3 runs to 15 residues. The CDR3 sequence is CASSLVASGNYEQYV. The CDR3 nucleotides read TGTGCCAGCAGCTTAGTAGCTAGCGGGAACTACGAGCAGTACGTC.

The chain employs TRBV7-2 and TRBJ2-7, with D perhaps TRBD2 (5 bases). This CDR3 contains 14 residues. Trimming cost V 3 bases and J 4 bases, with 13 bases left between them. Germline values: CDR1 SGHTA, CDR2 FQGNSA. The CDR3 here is CASSFSPGIYEQYF. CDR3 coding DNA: TGTGCCAGCAGCTTCTCTCCGGGGATATACGAGCAGTACTTC.

CDR3: CASSYFARRDSYSNTEAFF. In DNA, the CDR3 is TGTGCCAGCAGTTACTTTGCCAGGCGGGACAGCTACTCGAACACTGAAGCTTTCTTT. This rearrangement joins TRBV6-2 or TRBV6-3 to TRBJ1-1; 7 nucleotides agree with TRBD1. J was trimmed by 1 base and V by 1 base; bases with no gene match: 15. Germline-derived CDR1 and CDR2 are MNHEY and SVGEGT. The CDR3 contains 19 residues.

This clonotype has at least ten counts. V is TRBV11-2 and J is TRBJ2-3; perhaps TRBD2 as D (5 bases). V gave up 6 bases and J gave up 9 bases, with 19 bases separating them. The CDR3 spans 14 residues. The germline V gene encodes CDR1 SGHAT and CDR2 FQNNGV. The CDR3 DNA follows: TGTGCCAGCAGTTTCTCGGCAAAGGAGGCAACGCAGTATTTT. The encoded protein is CASSFSAKEATQYF. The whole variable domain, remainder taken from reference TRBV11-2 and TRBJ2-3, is EAGVAQSPRYKIIEKRQSVAFWCNPISGHATLYWYQQILGQGPKLLIQFQNNGVVDDSQLPKDRFSAERLKGVDSTLKIQPAKLEDSAVYLCASSFSAKEATQYFGPGTRLTVL.

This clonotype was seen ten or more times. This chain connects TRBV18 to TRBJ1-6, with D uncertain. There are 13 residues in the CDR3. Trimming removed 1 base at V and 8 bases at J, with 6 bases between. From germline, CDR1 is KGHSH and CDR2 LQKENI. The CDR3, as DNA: TGTGCCAGCTCACCACAGAGGGATTCACCCCTCCACTTT. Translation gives CASSPQRDSPLHF.

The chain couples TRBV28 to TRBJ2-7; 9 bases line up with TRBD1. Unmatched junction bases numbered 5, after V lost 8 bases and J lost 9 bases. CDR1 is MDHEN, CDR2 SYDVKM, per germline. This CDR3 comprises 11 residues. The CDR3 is CASDRGIVQYF. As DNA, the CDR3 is TGTGCCAGCGACAGGGGGATTGTGCAGTACTTC.